Detailed here is one TCR beta chain. Its antigen is unknown. The input lacks base qualities; no much larger clone sits a single base away. These data belong to a study of shared clonotypes between healthy human individuals (TCRdb year 2020). As for the study more broadly: The cohort comprised a couple of women and three men aged 18 to 49 years. The study deeply sequenced blood TCR repertoires of five healthy adults to estimate repertoire size and the extent of clonotype sharing between individuals. For each donor, CD4 naive and CD4 memory were each run on three plates, CD8 naive on two plates, and CD8 memory on one plate. To increase sequencing depth and limit assay-specific biases, different laboratories used diverse techniques to prepare libraries and sequence TCR repertoires. Leukapheresis yielded between about 0.9 and 10 billion PBMCs per donor. General study outcomes and caveats: Naive subsets generally had larger estimated clonotype richness than memory subsets did. Roughly 5% of naive CD4, 3% to 3.5% of naive CD8, about 2.1% of memory CD4, and about 0.4% of memory CD8 clonotypes were shared across a few donors. Incomplete sequencing was indicated by rarefaction of sorted-subset datasets, despite the large sequencing depth. Based on pairwise subsampling, the degree of clonotype sharing among donors was expected to be affected by sequencing depth. Clonotypes shared by all four sorted-subset donors showed higher generation probabilities than non-shared clonotypes. Sampling was restricted to blood, and TCR repertoires in tissue are likely to differ from TCR repertoires in blood. The small number of donors limited the genetic and exposure-history diversity represented.

Using the deep immunoSEQ assay, TCR CDR3 regions were amplified from genomic DNA by multiplex PCR. Extracted genomic DNA from each cell subset was spread evenly across all wells of several immunoSEQ 96-well plates, with each plate serving as a replicate. Each replicate PCR for sorted subsets received roughly 0.2 ug genomic DNA, equal to roughly 30,000 T cell genomes. The purified libraries were quantified using a Qubit 3.0 fluorometer, sized with a Bioanalyzer 2100, and then quantified again using the KAPA Library Quantification kit. A separate single-read 150-cycle Illumina NextSeq 550 flow cell was used to sequence each immunoSEQ 96-well plate. The study's processing was this. Because the immunoSEQ output held only junctional sequences and lacked quality scores, the filtering could not match the filtering applied to full-length reads. To assign V/J genes and CDR3, sequences were annotated using PyIR, a Python wrapper for IgBLAST v1.9, with IMGT germline references. Reads were filtered out if the reads had weak V/J assignments (E-value above 1e-6), no CDR3, stop codons, out-of-frame junctions, or ambiguous translated residues. A V3J clonotype was defined by an identical inferred V gene, J gene, and CDR3 amino acid sequence. Percentage overlap between repertoires was calculated by dividing the number of shared unique clonotypes by the size of the smaller repertoire. Richness of each repertoire was evaluated using RTK rarefaction, the Chao1 estimator, and Recon v2.1 estimates of unobserved clonotypes. Generation probabilities for all TCRbeta clonotypes obtained by the gDNA method from four donors were computed using OLGA. The table was pulled from immuneACCESS by TCRdb, which kept in-frame rearrangements only. Such tables lose some clones; where checked, under half of the loss comes from unresolved V genes, and the rest has no known cause. The D gene and trimming were derived from the DNA, and the V and J assignments and clone size from that table. Within this sample are around 980,000 clones, with about 80% of them counted one time only. The ten biggest clones cover 0.5% to 0.65% of the sample.

The CDR3 sequence holds 12 residues, the cysteine and phenylalanine included. Only the CDR3 DNA stays, 36 bases, in frame from base 1. The germline V gene sets CDR1 to MNHEY and CDR2 to SVGAGI. V and J are truncated by 6 bases and 8 bases respectively, leaving an intervening sequence of 13 bases. The donors were healthy, HIV-negative adults with no recently reported acute infections or vaccinations. Every donor was a Caucasian adult residing in Nashville, Tennessee, USA. CD4+ T cells were enriched by magnetic negative selection, after which naive cells were positively selected on CD45RA and the negative fraction was taken as the memory subset. Blood was obtained by leukapheresis, after which PBMCs were separated by Ficoll-Histopaque density gradient centrifugation and cryopreserved in liquid nitrogen vapor phase. Analytical flow cytometry was used to check the purity and quantity of each magnetically sorted T cell population. Genomic DNA was isolated from each sorted fraction and quantified by UV absorbance on a Nanodrop 2000c.

This clonotype originated in a man younger than 35 in good health. Some clones in this sample may be carry-over from other donors' samples. The sample comprised memory CD4+ T cells from PBMCs. The cell subset or site label here, explained by the study, means: CD45RA-negative fraction. The V gene is TRBV6-5 and the J gene is TRBJ1-2; TRBD1 is a possible D gene, resting on 6 matching bases. CDR3 region: CASRNREMGYTF. The DNA sequence follows: TGTGCCAGCAGAAACAGGGAAATGGGCTACACCTTC.